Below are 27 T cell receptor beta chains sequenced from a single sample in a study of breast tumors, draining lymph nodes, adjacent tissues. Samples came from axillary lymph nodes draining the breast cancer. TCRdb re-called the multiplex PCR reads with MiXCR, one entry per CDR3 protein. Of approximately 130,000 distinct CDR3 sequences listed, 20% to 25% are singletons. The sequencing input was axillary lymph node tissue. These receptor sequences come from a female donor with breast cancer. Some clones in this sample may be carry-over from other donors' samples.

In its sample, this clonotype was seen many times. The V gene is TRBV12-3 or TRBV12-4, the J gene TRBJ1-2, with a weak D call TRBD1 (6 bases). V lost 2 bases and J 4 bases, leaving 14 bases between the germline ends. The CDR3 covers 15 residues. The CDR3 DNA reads TGTGCCAGCAGTTTAACTCAGGGGCTCCTCTATGGCTACACCTTC. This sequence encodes CASSLTQGLLYGYTF.

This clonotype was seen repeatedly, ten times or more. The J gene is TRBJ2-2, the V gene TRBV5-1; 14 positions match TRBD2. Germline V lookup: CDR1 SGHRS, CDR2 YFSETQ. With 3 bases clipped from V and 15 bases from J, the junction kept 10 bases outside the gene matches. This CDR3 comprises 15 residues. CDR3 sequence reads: CASSSGTSGSRKMFF. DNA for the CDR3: TGCGCCAGCAGCTCTGGGACTAGCGGGAGTCGAAAAATGTTTTTT.

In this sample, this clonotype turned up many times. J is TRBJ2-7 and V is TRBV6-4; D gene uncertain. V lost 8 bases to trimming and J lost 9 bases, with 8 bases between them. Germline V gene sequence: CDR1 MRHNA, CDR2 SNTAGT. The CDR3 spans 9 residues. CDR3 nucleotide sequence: TGTGCCAGCCTAGATGGGCAGTACTTC. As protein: CASLDGQYF.

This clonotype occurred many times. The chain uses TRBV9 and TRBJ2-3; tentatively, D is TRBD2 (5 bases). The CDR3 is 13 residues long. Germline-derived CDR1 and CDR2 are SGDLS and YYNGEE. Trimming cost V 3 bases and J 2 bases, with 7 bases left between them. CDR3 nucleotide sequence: TGTGCCAGCAGCGACGGGAACACAGATACGCAGTATTTT. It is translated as CASSDGNTDTQYF.

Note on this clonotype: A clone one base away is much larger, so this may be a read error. In nucleotides, the CDR3 is TGTGCCAGCAGGGGGACCCGCCTCCCCTTTGATACGCGGTATTTT. Translating gives CASRGTRLPFDTRYF. The chain has TRBV12-3 or TRBV12-4 and TRBJ2-3; D assignment may be TRBD1 or TRBD2 (5 bases each). The CDR3 length is 15 residues.

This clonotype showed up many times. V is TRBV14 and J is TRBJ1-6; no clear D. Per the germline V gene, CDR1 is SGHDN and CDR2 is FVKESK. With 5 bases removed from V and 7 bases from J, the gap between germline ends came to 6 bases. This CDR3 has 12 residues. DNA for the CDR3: TGTGCCAGCAGCTTCAGGAATTCACCCCTCCACTTT. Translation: CASSFRNSPLHF. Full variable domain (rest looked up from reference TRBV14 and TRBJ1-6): EAGVTQFPSHSVIEKGQTVTLRCDPISGHDNLYWYRRVMGKEIKFLLHFVKESKQDESGMPNNRFLAERTGGTYSTLKVQPAELEDSGVYFCASSFRNSPLHFGNGTRLTVT.

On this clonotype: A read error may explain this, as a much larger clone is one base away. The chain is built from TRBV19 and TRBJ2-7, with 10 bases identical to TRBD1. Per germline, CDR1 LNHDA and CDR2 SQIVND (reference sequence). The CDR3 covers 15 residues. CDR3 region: CAGSSPGQGKYEQYF. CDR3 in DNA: TGTGCCGGTAGTAGCCCGGGACAGGGGAAGTACGAGCAGTACTTC.

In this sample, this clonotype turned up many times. This chain's CDR3 is CASSLARQGGSYEQYF. In DNA, the CDR3 is TGCGCCAGCAGCTTGGCCAGACAGGGGGGATCCTACGAGCAGTACTTC. The chain has TRBV5-1 and TRBJ2-7; TRBD1 matches at 9 bases. V lost 0 bases and J lost 1; bases outside the gene matches: 5. Germline V gives CDR1 SGHRS, CDR2 YFSETQ. The CDR3 extends over 16 amino acids.

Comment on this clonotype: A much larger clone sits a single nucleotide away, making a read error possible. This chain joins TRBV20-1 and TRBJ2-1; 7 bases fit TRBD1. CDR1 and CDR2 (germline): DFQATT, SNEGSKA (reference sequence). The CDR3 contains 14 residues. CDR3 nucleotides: TGCAGTGCTAGAGACAGGGGGTTCTACAGTGAGCAGTTCTTC. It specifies CSARDRGFYSEQFF.

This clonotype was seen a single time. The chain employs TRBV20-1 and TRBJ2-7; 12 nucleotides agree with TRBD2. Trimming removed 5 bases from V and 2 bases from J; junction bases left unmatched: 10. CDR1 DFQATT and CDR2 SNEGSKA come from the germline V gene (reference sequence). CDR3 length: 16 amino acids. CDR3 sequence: CSARLAGVQPPYEQYF. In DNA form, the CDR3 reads TGCAGTGCTCGACTAGCGGGAGTCCAACCTCCCTACGAGCAGTACTTC.

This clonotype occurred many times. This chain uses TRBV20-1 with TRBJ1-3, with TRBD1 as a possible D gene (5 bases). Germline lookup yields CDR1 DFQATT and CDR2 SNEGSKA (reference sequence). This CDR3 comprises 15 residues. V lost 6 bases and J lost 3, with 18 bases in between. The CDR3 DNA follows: TGCAGTGCAAGGGACGGATTAGCCCATGGAAACACCATATATTTT. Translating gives CSARDGLAHGNTIYF.

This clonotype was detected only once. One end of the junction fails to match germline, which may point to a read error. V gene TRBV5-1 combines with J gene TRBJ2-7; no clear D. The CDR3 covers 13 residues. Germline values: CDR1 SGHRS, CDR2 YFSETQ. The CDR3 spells CASCEGPPKEQYF. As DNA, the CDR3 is TGTGCCAGTTGCGAAGGACCGCCGAAGGAACAGTACTTC.

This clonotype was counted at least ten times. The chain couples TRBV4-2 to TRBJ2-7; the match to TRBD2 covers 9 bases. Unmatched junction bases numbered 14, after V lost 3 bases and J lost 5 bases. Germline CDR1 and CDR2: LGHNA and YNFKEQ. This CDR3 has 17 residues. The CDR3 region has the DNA TGTGCCAGCAGCCAGGATAACACCGGGACTAGCATCCACGAGCAGTACTTC. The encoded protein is CASSQDNTGTSIHEQYF.

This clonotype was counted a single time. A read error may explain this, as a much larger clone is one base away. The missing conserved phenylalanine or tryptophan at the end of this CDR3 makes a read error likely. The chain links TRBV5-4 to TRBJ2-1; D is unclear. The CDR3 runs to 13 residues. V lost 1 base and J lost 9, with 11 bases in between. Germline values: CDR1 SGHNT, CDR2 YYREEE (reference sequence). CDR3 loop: CASSLQQYGEQFY. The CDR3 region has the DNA TGTGCCAGCAGCTTGCAACAGTATGGTGAGCAGTTCTAC.

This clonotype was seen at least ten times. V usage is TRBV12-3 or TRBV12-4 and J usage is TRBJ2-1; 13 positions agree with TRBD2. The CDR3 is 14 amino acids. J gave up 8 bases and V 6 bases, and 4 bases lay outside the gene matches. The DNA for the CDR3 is TGTGCCAGCAGACTAGCGGGAGGGGCGTATGAGCAGTTCTTC. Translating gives CASRLAGGAYEQFF.

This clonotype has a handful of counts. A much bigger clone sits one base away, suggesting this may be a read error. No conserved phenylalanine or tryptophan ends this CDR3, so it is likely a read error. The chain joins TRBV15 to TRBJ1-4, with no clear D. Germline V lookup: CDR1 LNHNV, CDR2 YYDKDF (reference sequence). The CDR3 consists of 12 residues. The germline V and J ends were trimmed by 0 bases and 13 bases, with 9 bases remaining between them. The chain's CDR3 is CATSRDRRALFL. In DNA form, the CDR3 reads TGTGCCACCAGCAGAGATCGTCGGGCACTGTTTCTT.

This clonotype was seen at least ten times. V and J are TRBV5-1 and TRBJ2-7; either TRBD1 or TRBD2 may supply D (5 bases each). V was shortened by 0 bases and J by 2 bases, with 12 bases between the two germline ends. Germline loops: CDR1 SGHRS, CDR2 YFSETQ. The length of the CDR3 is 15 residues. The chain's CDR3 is CASSLDGTKAYEQYF. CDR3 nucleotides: TGCGCCAGCAGCTTGGATGGGACGAAAGCCTACGAGCAGTACTTC. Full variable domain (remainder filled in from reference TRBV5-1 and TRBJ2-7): KAGVTQTPRYLIKTRGQQVTLSCSPISGHRSVSWYQQTPGQGLQFLFEYFSETQRNKGNFPGRFSGRQFSNSRSEMNVSTLELGDSALYLCASSLDGTKAYEQYFGPGTRLTVT.

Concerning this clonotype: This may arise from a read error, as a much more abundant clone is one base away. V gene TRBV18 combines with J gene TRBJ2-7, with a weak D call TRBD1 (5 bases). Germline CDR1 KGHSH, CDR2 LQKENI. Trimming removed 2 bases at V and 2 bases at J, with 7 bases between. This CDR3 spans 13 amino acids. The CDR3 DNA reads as TGTGCCAGCTCACCAGACAGTGCCTACGAGCAGTACTTC. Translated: CASSPDSAYEQYF.

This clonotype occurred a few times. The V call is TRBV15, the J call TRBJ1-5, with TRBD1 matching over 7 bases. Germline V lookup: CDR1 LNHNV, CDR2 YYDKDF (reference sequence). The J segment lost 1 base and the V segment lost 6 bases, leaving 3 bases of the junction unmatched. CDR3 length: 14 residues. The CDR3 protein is CATRGGGSNQPQHF. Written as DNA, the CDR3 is TGTGCCACCAGAGGGGGCGGCAGCAATCAGCCCCAGCATTTT.

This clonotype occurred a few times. CDR3 nucleotides: TGTGCCAGCAGTTTACCCCAGGGGGCGCATAGTCAGCCCCAGCATTTT. It translates to CASSLPQGAHSQPQHF. The chain couples TRBV28 to TRBJ1-5, with TRBD1 matching 8 bases. Germline lookup yields CDR1 MDHEN and CDR2 SYDVKM. After removal of 2 bases from V and 6 bases from J, the junction contained 9 bases not matched to a gene. This CDR3 has 16 amino acids.

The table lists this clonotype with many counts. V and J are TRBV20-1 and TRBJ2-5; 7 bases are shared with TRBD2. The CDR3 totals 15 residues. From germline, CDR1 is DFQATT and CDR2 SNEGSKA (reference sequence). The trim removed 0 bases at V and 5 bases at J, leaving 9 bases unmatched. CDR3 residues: CSARDRVQGGETQYF. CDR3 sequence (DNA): TGCAGTGCTAGAGATCGTGTGCAGGGAGGGGAGACCCAGTACTTC.

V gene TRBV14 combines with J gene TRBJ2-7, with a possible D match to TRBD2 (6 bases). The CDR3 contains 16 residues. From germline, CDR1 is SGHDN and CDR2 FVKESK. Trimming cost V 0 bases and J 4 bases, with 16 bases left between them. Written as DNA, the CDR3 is TGTGCCAGCAGCCAAGATCGAGGAGGGCGGTATTACGAGCAGTACTTC. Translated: CASSQDRGGRYYEQYF.

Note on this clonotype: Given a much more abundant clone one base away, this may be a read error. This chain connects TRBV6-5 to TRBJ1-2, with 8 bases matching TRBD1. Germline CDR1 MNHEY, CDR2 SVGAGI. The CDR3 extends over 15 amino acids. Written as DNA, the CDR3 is TGTGCCAGCAGAACCGGACAGGGAACCCACTATGACTACACCTTC. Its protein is CASRTGQGTHYDYTF.

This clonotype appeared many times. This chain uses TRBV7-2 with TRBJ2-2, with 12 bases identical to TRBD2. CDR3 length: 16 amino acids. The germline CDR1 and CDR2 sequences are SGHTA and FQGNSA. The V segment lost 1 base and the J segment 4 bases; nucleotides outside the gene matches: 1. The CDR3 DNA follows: TGTGCCAGCAGCTTAGGGACTAGCGGGGCCACCGGGGAGCTGTTTTTT. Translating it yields CASSLGTSGATGELFF.

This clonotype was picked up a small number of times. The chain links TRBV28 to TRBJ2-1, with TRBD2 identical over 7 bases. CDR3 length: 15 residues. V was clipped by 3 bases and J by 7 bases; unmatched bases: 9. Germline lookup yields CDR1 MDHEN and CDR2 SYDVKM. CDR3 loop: CASSFTPGGGNEQFF. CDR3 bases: TGTGCCAGCAGTTTCACCCCGGGCGGGGGAAATGAGCAGTTCTTC.

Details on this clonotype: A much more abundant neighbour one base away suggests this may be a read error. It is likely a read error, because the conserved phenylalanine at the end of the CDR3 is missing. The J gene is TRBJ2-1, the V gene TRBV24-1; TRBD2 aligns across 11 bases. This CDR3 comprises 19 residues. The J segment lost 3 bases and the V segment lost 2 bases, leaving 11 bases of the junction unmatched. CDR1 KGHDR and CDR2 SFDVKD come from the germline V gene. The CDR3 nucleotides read TGTGCCACCAGTGATTCCTCCGGGACTAGCGGTTTCATCTACAATGAGCAGTTCCTC. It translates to CATSDSSGTSGFIYNEQFL.

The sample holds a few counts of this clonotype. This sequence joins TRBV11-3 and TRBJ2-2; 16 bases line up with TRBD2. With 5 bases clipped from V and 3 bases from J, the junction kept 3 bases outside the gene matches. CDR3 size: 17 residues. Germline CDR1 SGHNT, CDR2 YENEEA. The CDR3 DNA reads TGTGCCAGCAGCGCGGGACTAGCGGGAGGGTACACCGGGGAGCTGTTTTTT. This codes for CASSAGLAGGYTGELFF.